The 20 T cell receptor beta chains below come from one sample, sequenced in a study of technical replicates of blood from a few donors. Produced via immunoSEQ multiplex PCR; TCRdb's table is partial and in-frame only. In the table there are over 70,000 clones, roughly 89% of which are singletons. Sequencing input: T cells isolated from PBMCs. Receptor source: a human donor in good health.

This chain uses TRBV28 with TRBJ2-5, with TRBD2 matching 9 bases. There are 16 residues in the CDR3. Germline CDR1 reads MDHEN; CDR2 reads SYDVKM. The trim removed 2 bases at V and 5 bases at J, leaving 9 bases unmatched. The CDR3 nucleotides read TGTGCCAGCAGTTTACGCGGGAGGGAGTTATGGGAGACCCAGTACTTC. It is translated as CASSLRGRELWETQYF.

V gene TRBV29-1 combines with J gene TRBJ2-7; 7 bases agree with TRBD1. Germline-derived CDR1 and CDR2 are SQVTM and ANQGSEA. The CDR3 loop spans 12 amino acids. J gave up 3 bases and V 4 bases, and 3 bases lay outside the gene matches. The CDR3 DNA sequence: TGCAGCGTTGGTTCAGGGGGCTACGAGCAGTACTTC. Its protein product is CSVGSGGYEQYF.

This clone came up once. The chain links TRBV18 to TRBJ2-1; 9 bases align to TRBD2. The CDR3 has 12 residues. V was clipped by 3 bases and J by 10 bases; unmatched bases: 1. Per the germline V gene, CDR1 is KGHSH and CDR2 is LQKENI. The CDR3 protein is CASSPGLAEQFF. DNA of the CDR3: TGTGCCAGCTCACCCGGACTAGCGGAGCAGTTCTTC.

With regard to this clone: At one boundary the junction diverges from the germline segment, which might be a read error. The same CDR3 also results from other DNA sequences found in this sample. The genes are TRBV7-7 and TRBJ2-7, with D possibly being TRBD2 (5 bases). The CDR3 extends over 13 amino acids. Germline lookup yields CDR1 SSHAT and CDR2 FNYEAQ (reference sequence). CDR3 in amino acids: CASSLANSYEQYF. DNA for the CDR3: TGTGCTAGCAGCCTAGCTAACAGCTACGAGCAGTACTTC.

V gene TRBV10-3 combines with J gene TRBJ1-1, with unresolved D. Germline loops: CDR1 ENHRY, CDR2 SYGVKD. V was cut by 0 bases and J by 0 bases, with 8 bases left in between. The CDR3 is 15 amino acids. CDR3 amino acids: CAISESVSLNTEAFF. CDR3 bases: TGTGCCATCAGTGAGTCGGTCAGTTTGAACACTGAAGCTTTCTTT.

The V call is TRBV2, the J call TRBJ2-3; TRBD2 aligns across 10 bases. Germline V gives CDR1 SNHLY, CDR2 FYNNEI. The CDR3 runs 17 residues. The V and J ends lost 3 bases and 1 base, in that order; junction bases with no gene match: 7. Here the CDR3 reads CASSDTSGIGGTDTQYF. The CDR3 DNA follows: TGTGCCAGCAGTGATACTAGCGGGATCGGGGGCACAGATACGCAGTATTTT. The whole variable domain, remainder taken from reference TRBV2 and TRBJ2-3, is EPEVTQTPSHQVTQMGQEVILRCVPISNHLYFYWYRQILGQKVEFLVSFYNNEISEKSEIFDDQFSVERPDGSNFTLKIRSTKLEDSAMYFCASSDTSGIGGTDTQYFGPGTRLTVL.

The V and J genes are TRBV14 and TRBJ1-1; D call uncertain. This CDR3 is 14 amino acids long. The germline V gene has CDR1 SGHDN and CDR2 FVKESK. V was shortened by 5 bases and J by 3 bases, with 13 bases between the two germline ends. The CDR3 DNA sequence: TGTGCCAGCAGCATCCTAACCGTCTACACTGAAGCTTTCTTT. Amino acids: CASSILTVYTEAFF. Drawing the rest from reference TRBV14 and TRBJ1-1, the complete variable domain is EAGVTQFPSHSVIEKGQTVTLRCDPISGHDNLYWYRRVMGKEIKFLLHFVKESKQDESGMPNNRFLAERTGGTYSTLKVQPAELEDSGVYFCASSILTVYTEAFFGQGTRLTVV.

The chain has TRBV5-1 and TRBJ1-3, with D maybe TRBD1 (6 bases). This CDR3 spans 17 amino acids. Germline V lookup: CDR1 SGHRS, CDR2 YFSETQ. V shed 7 bases and J shed 4 bases, with 24 bases lying between them. This CDR3 is CASPKGKGQKKGNTIYF. The CDR3 DNA follows: TGCGCCAGCCCCAAAGGTAAAGGACAGAAAAAAGGAAACACCATATATTTT. Looking up the rest from reference TRBV5-1 and TRBJ1-3 gives the full variable domain: KAGVTQTPRYLIKTRGQQVTLSCSPISGHRSVSWYQQTPGQGLQFLFEYFSETQRNKGNFPGRFSGRQFSNSRSEMNVSTLELGDSALYLCASPKGKGQKKGNTIYFGEGSWLTVV.

V gene TRBV11-2 combines with J gene TRBJ2-7; 7 bases map to TRBD1. Germline V gives CDR1 SGHAT, CDR2 FQNNGV. The CDR3 covers 15 residues. V was pared by 1 base and J by 4 bases, with 7 bases of the junction left unmatched. The CDR3 loop reads CASSLGGTVGYEQYF. CDR3 coding DNA: TGTGCCAGCAGCTTAGGGGGGACAGTAGGATACGAGCAGTACTTC.

V gene TRBV5-6 combines with J gene TRBJ1-2, with 7 positions matching TRBD1. This CDR3 is 14 amino acids long. Germline values: CDR1 SGHDT, CDR2 YYEEEE. V lost 0 bases, J lost 3 bases, and 2 bases stayed unmatched. As DNA, the CDR3 is TGTGCCAGCAGCTTGGGGGACAGTGACTATGGCTACACCTTC. Residues: CASSLGDSDYGYTF.

The V call is TRBV11-2, the J call TRBJ2-5; TRBD2 aligns across 10 bases. V trimming: 7 bases; J trimming: 5 bases; junction bases outside the gene matches: 10. Per germline, CDR1 SGHAT and CDR2 FQNNGV. CDR3 size: 15 residues. The CDR3 DNA follows: TGTGCCAGCACCGCATTAGCGGGAGGAGGTGAGACCCAGTACTTC. Translation: CASTALAGGGETQYF.

This sequence joins TRBV5-3 and TRBJ2-7, with 11 bases that match TRBD2. TRBV5-3 is noted as an ORF with a role that remains uncertain. This CDR3 has 16 residues. The J segment lost 7 bases and the V segment lost 0 bases, leaving 9 bases of the junction unmatched. The chain's CDR3 is CARSLACLAGGREQYF. The CDR3 DNA is TGTGCCAGAAGCTTGGCGTGTCTAGCGGGAGGTCGGGAGCAGTACTTC.

The chain uses TRBV4-2 and TRBJ2-7, with 8 bases identical to TRBD2. V shed 2 bases, J shed 0 bases, and the junction held 6 bases outside the gene matches. Germline V gene data show CDR1 as LGHNA and CDR2 as YNFKEQ. The CDR3 length is 16 residues. The CDR3 DNA reads as TGTGCCAGCAGCCAACCGGGACTAGGAAGCTCCTACGAGCAGTACTTC. This translates into CASSQPGLGSSYEQYF.

A single count supports this clone. The chain has TRBV7-9 and TRBJ2-3, with D tentatively TRBD2 (6 bases). The germline V gene encodes CDR1 SEHNR and CDR2 FQNEAQ (reference sequence). CDR3 size: 13 residues. Trimming took 9 bases from V and 0 from J, leaving 10 bases between them. The CDR3 spells CASRSGSTDTQYF. DNA of the CDR3: TGTGCCAGTAGGAGCGGGAGCACAGATACGCAGTATTTT.

The chain has TRBV19 and TRBJ2-1, with D possibly TRBD2 on 6 matching bases. The V and J ends lost 6 bases and 8 bases respectively, with 20 bases between them. This CDR3 is built from 15 residues. Germline CDR1 reads LNHDA; CDR2 reads SQIVND (reference sequence). The CDR3 DNA follows: TGTGCCAGTAGCATTGTCCGGGAGATACGCTATGAGCAGTTCTTC. Translation: CASSIVREIRYEQFF.

This clone was counted once. The rearrangement joins TRBV7-3 to TRBJ2-1, with D perhaps matching TRBD2 (5 bases). The CDR3 sequence is 16 residues long. The V gene lost 0 bases and the J gene lost 0 bases, with 9 bases spanning the gap. Germline lookup yields CDR1 SGHTA and CDR2 FQGTGA. The CDR3 loop reads CASSLTPGDSYNEQFF. The CDR3 nucleotides are TGTGCCAGCAGCTTAACTCCCGGGGACTCCTACAATGAGCAGTTCTTC.

This chain uses TRBV29-1 with TRBJ2-1; tentatively, D is TRBD1 (6 bases). The CDR3 contains 13 residues. The germline gives CDR1 SQVTM, CDR2 ANQGSEA. The V end lost 6 bases, the J end lost 7 bases, and 16 bases lay between the germline ends. This chain's CDR3 is CSVEDSNINEQFF. The CDR3 DNA follows: TGCAGCGTAGAGGACAGCAACATTAATGAGCAGTTCTTC.

This clone was observed once. The CDR3 nucleotides read TGTGCCAGCAGCTCCGGAATGGGGAGCTCCTACAATGAGCAGTTCTTC. Its translation: CASSSGMGSSYNEQFF. The genes are TRBV5-6 and TRBJ2-1, with D possibly TRBD2 on 5 matching bases. V was pared by 3 bases and J by 0 bases, with 13 bases between. The CDR3 has 16 residues. From germline, CDR1 is SGHDT and CDR2 YYEEEE.

This clone occurred once. The chain links TRBV11-3 to TRBJ2-5, with a tentative D call TRBD1 (5 bases). The V end was cut by 3 bases, the J end by 4 bases, with 12 bases between. Germline V gives CDR1 SGHNT, CDR2 YENEEA. The CDR3 has 14 residues. The CDR3 sequence: CASSLVGDSETQYF. The CDR3 DNA follows: TGTGCCAGCAGCTTGGTAGGGGATTCAGAGACCCAGTACTTC.

V and J are TRBV2 and TRBJ1-1; D possibly corresponds to TRBD1 (5 bases). CDR1 and CDR2 from the germline V gene are SNHLY and FYNNEI. The V and J ends lost 2 bases and 0 bases respectively, with 10 bases between them. The CDR3 loop spans 15 amino acids. CDR3 in amino acids: CASSEMVTVNTEAFF. CDR3 coding DNA: TGTGCCAGCAGTGAAATGGTGACAGTGAACACTGAAGCTTTCTTT.